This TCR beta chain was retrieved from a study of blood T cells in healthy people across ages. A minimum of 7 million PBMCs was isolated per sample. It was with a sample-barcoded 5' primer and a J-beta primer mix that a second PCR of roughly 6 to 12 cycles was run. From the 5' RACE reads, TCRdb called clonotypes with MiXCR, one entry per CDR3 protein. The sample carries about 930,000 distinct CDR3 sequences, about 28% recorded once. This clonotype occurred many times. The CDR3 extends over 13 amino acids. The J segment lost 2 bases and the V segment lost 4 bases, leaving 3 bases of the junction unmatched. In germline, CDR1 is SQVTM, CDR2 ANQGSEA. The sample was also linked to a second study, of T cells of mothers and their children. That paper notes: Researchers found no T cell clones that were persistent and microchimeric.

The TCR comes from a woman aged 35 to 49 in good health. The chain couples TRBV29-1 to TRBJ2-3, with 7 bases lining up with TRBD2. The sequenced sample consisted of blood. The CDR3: CSVASGYTDTQYF. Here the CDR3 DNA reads TGCAGCGTTGCTAGCGGTTACACAGATACGCAGTATTTT.